The entry below describes one TCR beta chain. Its antigen remains unknown. Autoimmune disease history or systemic immunosuppression was exclusionary. Blood was sampled at baseline, cycle 4 day 1, and cycle 7 day 1. The sample is drawn from a study of OX40 agonist ivuxolimab in advanced cancers. Germline V lookup: CDR1 LNHDA, CDR2 SQIVND (reference sequence). The CDR3 extends over 13 amino acids. V was trimmed by 5 bases and J by 0 bases, leaving 7 bases between them. Points from the study as a whole: There was clonal expansion of CD4+ and CD8+ blood T cells by week 6 at 0.1 to 3.0 mg/kg. Also showing low normalized T-cell clonal expansion were some of the nonresponders.

The table came from immunoSEQ multiplex PCR; TCRdb's copy has only in-frame clones and leaves some out. This sample has 77,000 or so clones, with over 80% found just once. This sequence joins TRBV19 and TRBJ1-1; D not certain. Source: CD4+ or CD8+ T cells sorted from blood, taken in a trial of the OX40 agonist ivuxolimab. The receptor comes from an adult with an advanced solid tumor such as melanoma, head and neck, liver or kidney cancer. CDR3 residues: CASSVGMNTEAFF. CDR3 sequence (DNA): TGTGCCAGTAGTGTCGGCATGAACACTGAAGCTTTCTTT.